This TCR beta chain was observed in a study of T-cell reconstitution after alpha-beta-depleted transplantation in children. Whole-study results and caveats: In some patients, recipient T cells and intrathymic progenitors surviving conditioning explained high day-60 diversity.

Of note for this clonotype: Its antigen is as yet unknown.

Germline V gives CDR1 DFQATT, CDR2 SNEGSKA (reference sequence). The CDR3 covers 13 residues. V lost 2 bases and J lost 5, with 9 bases in between. TCRbeta library preparation incorporated unique molecular identifiers. MiXCR, run by TCRdb on the PCR reads, gives a single entry per CDR3 protein. The sample shows fewer than 750,000 distinct CDR3 sequences, about a quarter of them seen only once. This receptor was taken from a boy younger than two with Wiskott-Aldrich syndrome, due to receive a stem cell transplant. The chain links TRBV20-1 to TRBJ2-2, with D unresolved. Sequenced material: PBMCs, taken before TCRalphabeta/CD19-depleted stem cell transplant. For the CDR3, the DNA is TGCAGTGCTAGACTTCCAGAAACCGGGGAGCTGTTTTTT. This translates into CSARLPETGELFF.